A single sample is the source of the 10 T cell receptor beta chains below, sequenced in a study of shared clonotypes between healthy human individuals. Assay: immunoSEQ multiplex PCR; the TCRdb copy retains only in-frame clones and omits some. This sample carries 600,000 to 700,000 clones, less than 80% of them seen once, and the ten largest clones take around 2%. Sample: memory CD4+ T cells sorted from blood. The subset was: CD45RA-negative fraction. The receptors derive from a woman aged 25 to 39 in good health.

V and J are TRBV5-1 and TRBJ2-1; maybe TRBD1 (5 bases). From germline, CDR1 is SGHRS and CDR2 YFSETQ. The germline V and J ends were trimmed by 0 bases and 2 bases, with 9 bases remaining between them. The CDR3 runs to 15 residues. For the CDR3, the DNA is TGCGCCAGCAGCTTGGTTCCAGGGACCTACAATGAGCAGTTCTTC. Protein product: CASSLVPGTYNEQFF.

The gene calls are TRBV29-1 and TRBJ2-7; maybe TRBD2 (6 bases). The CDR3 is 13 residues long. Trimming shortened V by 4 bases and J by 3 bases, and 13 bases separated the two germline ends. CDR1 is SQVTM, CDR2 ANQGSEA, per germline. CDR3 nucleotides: TGCAGCGTTGCCCGAACGGAGGGCTACGAGCAGTACTTC. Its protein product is CSVARTEGYEQYF.

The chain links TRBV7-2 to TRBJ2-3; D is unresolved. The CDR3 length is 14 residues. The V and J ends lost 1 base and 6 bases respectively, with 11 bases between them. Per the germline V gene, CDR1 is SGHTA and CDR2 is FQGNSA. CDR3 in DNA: TGTGCCAGCAGCTTAGGGCAGGTTTGGGATACGCAGTATTTT. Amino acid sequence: CASSLGQVWDTQYF.

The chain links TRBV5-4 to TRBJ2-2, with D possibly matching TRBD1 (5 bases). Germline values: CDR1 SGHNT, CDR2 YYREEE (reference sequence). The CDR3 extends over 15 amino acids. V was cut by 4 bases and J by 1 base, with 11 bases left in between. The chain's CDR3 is CASSLITGNTGELFF. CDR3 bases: TGTGCCAGCAGCCTAATTACAGGGAACACCGGGGAGCTGTTTTTT. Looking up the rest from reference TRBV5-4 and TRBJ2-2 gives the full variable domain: ETGVTQSPTHLIKTRGQQVTLRCSSQSGHNTVSWYQQALGQGPQFIFQYYREEENGRGNFPPRFSGLQFPNYSSELNVNALELDDSALYLCASSLITGNTGELFFGEGSRLTVL.

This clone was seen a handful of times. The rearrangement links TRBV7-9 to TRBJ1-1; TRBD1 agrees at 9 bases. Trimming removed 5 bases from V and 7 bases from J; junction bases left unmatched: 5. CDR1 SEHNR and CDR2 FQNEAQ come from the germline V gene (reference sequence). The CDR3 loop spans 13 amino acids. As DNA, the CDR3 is TGTGCCAGCAGCCCGGGACAGGGAGATGAAGCTTTCTTT. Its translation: CASSPGQGDEAFF.

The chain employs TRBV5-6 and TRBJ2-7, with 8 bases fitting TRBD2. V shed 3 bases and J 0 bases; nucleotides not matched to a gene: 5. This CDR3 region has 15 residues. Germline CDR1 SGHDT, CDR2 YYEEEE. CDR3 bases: TGTGCCAGCAGCTGGAAACTAGCGGACTCCTACGAGCAGTACTTC. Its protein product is CASSWKLADSYEQYF.

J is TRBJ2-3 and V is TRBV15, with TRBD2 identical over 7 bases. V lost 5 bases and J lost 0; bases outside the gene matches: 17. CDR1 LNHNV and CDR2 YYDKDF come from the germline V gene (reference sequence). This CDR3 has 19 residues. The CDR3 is CATSGRAGPRTPSTDTQYF. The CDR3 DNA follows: TGTGCCACCAGCGGAAGAGCGGGACCGAGGACACCTAGCACAGATACGCAGTATTTT. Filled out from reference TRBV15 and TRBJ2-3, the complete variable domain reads DAMVIQNPRYQVTQFGKPVTLSCSQTLNHNVMYWYQQKSSQAPKLLFHYYDKDFNNEADTPDNFQSRRPNTSFCFLDIRSPGLGDTAMYLCATSGRAGPRTPSTDTQYFGPGTRLTVL.

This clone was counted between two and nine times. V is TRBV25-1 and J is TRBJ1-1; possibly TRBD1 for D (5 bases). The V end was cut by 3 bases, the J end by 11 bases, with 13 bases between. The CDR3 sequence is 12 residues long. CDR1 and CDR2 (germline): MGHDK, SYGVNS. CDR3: CASSDHRQVAFF. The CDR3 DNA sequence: TGTGCCAGCAGTGACCACAGGCAGGTGGCTTTCTTT.

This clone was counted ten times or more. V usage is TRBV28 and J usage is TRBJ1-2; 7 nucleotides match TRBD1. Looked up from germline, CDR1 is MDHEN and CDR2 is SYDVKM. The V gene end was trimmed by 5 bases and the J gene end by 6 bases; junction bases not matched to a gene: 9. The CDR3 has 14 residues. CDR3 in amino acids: CASSPPTGMNGYTF. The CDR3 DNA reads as TGTGCCAGCAGTCCACCGACAGGGATGAATGGCTACACCTTC.

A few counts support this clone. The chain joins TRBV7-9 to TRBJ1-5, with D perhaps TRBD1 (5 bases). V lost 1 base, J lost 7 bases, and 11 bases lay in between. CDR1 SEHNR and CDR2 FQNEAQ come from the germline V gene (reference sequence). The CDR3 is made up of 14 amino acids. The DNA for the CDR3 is TGTGCCAGCAGCTTAGGAAGGGGCGACCAGCCCCAGCATTTT. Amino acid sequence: CASSLGRGDQPQHF.